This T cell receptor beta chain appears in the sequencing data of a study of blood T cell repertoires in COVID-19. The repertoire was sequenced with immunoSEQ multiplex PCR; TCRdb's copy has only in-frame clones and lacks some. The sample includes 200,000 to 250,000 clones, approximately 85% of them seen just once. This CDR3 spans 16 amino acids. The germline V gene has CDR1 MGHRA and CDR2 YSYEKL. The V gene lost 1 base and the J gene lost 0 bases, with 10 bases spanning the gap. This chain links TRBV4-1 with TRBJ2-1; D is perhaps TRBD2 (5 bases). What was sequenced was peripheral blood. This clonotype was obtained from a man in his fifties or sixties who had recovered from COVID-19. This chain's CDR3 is CASSQVVGSSYNEQFF. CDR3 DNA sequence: TGCGCCAGCAGCCAAGTCGTGGGGAGCTCCTACAATGAGCAGTTCTTC.